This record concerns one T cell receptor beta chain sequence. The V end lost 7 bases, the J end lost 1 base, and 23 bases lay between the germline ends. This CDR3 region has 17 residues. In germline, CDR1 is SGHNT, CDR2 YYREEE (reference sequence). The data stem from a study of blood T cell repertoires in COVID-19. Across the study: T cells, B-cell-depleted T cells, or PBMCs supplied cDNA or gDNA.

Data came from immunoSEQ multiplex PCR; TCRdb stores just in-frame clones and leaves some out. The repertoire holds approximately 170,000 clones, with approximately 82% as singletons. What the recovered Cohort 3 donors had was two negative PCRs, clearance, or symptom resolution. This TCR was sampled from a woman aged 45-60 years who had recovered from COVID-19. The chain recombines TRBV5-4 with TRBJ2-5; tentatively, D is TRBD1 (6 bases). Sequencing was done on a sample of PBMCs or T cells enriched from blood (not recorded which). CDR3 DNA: TGTGCCAGCCACATCAACGGAGGACAGTGGACCCAAGAGACCCAGTACTTC. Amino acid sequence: CASHINGGQWTQETQYF. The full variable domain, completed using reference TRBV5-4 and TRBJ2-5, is ETGVTQSPTHLIKTRGQQVTLRCSSQSGHNTVSWYQQALGQGPQFIFQYYREEENGRGNFPPRFSGLQFPNYSSELNVNALELDDSALYLCASHINGGQWTQETQYFGPGTRLLVL.